The T cell receptor beta chain described here comes from a study of T cells in localized non-small cell lung cancer (dated by TCRdb to the early 2020s). In the study overall: T cell repertoires of about 230 early-stage NSCLC patients were analyzed, with tumors being compared against uninvolved tumor-adjacent lungs. A mean age of approximately 70 years was recorded for the NSCLC patients, of whom 129 were male and 95 to 110 were female. The cohort was made up of 236 treatment-naive NSCLC patients whose localized lung tumors had been resected. General conclusions and limits of the study: A median of about 61 of the top 100 tumor clones turned up in the paired uninvolved adjacent lung, and 25 to 30 of those clones also ranked among the top 100 of that same adjacent lung. Longer overall survival was associated with higher T cell density in blood, whereas shorter survival was associated with higher clonality in adjacent lung. Multi-region tumor sequencing was not performed, so intratumor heterogeneity could not be excluded. Uninvolved tumor-adjacent lung showed the highest T cell clonality, higher than tumor, which suggests more focused antigenic responses in the adjacent lung. Because of the exploratory design, TCR variables were selected using unadjusted p-values without false-discovery rate correction.

The junction carries 8 bases between V and J, which are trimmed by 1 base and 5 bases respectively. From a lookup of the germline V gene, CDR1 and CDR2 are SGHTA and FQGNSA. Inclusive of the bounding cysteine and phenylalanine, the CDR3 is 13 residues long. The retained sequence is limited to the CDR3, 39 bases, with the frame set at the first base. The immunoSEQ Assay was used to sequence TCR beta CDR3 regions from DNA. The original pipeline was this. T cell density was computed as TCR beta template counts normalized to usable DNA estimated by amplifying housekeeping genes. The preseqR package was used to estimate richness by extrapolating to 400,000 templates for PBMC samples and to 120,000 templates for tissue samples. Clonality was defined as one minus Pielou's evenness. To identify tissue-enriched TCRs, differential abundance testing was run on productive amino-acid clonotypes with a minimum total count of 5 and an alpha of 0.1. The Jaccard Index and the Morisita Overlap Index were used to measure how much the repertoires overlapped between compartments. GLIPH grouped TCR beta CDR3s together with public tetramer-defined viral CDR3s, and a viral motif had to include at least three viral sequences and also show V-gene enrichment. In TCRdb, the immuneACCESS table is reduced to in-frame sequences with V and J assigned. These tables do not hold every clone; where another copy was compared, an unresolved V gene accounts for under half, and the others remain unexplained. D and trimming were read from the DNA, whereas the V and J calls and clone size are those reported in that table. In all, the sample holds tens of thousands of clones, and roughly nine tenths of those were seen once. In total, the top ten clones hold approximately 2% of the sample.

This clone has only one observation. What this receptor recognizes is not known. No much larger clone exists at a distance of one base, and base qualities are not known. At diagnosis, peripheral blood, uninvolved tumor-adjacent lung and tumor were collected and were preserved as a mix of fresh-frozen and FFPE material. For TCR repertoire profiling, the blood samples were analyzed as peripheral blood mononuclear cells. Material: peripheral blood, obtained before any cancer treatment. This TCR was recovered from a woman aged 40-69 years with stage I lung adenocarcinoma. The rearrangement joined TRBV7-2 to TRBJ2-5, with the D gene not clear enough to name. The encoded CDR3 is CASSLVLGETQYF. The DNA reads as follows: TGTGCCAGCAGCTTAGTCCTGGGGGAGACCCAGTACTTC.